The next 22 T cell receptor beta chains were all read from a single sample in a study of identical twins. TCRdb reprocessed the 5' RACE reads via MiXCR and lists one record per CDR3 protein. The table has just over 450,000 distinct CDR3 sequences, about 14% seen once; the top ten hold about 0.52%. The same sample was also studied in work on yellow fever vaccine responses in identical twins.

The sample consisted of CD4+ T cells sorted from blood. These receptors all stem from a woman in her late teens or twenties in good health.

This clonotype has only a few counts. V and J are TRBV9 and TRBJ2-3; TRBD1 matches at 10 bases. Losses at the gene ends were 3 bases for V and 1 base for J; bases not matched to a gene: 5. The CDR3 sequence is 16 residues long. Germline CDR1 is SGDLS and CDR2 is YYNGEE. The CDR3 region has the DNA TGTGCCAGCAGCGGGGGGACAGGGGCCCGCACAGATACGCAGTATTTT. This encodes CASSGGTGARTDTQYF.

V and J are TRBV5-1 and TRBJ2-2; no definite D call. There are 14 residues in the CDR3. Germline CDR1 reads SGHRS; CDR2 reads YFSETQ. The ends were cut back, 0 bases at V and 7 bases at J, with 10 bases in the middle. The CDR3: CASSLAQVGGELFF. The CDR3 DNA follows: TGCGCCAGCAGCTTGGCCCAGGTTGGCGGGGAGCTGTTTTTT.

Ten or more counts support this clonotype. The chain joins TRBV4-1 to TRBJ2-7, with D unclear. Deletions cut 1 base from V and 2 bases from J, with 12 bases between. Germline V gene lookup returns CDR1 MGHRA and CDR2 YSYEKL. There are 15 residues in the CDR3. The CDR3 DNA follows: TGCGCCAGCAGCCAAGGAAGCACAGATACCTACGAGCAGTACTTC. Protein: CASSQGSTDTYEQYF.

CDR3 sequence: CASSIPAGAKNIQYF. CDR3 bases: TGTGCCAGCAGCATCCCCGCCGGGGCCAAAAACATTCAGTACTTC. The chain joins TRBV7-2 to TRBJ2-4; no clear D. The germline CDR1 and CDR2 sequences are SGHTA and FQGNSA. V was cut by 5 bases and J by 1 base, with 12 bases left in between. This CDR3 comprises 15 residues.

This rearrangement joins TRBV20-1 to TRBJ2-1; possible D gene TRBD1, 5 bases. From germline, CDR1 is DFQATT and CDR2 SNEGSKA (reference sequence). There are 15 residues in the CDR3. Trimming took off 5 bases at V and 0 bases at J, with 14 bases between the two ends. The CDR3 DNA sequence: TGCAGTGCTCTGGGGCGGAGAGGCTCCTACAATGAGCAGTTCTTC. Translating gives CSALGRRGSYNEQFF.

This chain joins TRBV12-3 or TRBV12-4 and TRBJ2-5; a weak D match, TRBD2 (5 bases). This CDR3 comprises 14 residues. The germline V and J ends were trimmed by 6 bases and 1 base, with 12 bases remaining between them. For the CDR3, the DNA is TGTGCCAGCAGCCTACCGGGGATCCAAGAGACCCAGTACTTC. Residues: CASSLPGIQETQYF.

CDR3 region: CASSPGGLGRETQYF. CDR3 sequence (DNA): TGTGCCAGCAGTCCAGGGGGCCTGGGGCGAGAGACCCAGTACTTC. The rearrangement links TRBV12-3 or TRBV12-4 to TRBJ2-5; 8 nucleotides agree with TRBD1. CDR3 length: 15 residues. The V gene end was trimmed by 5 bases and the J gene end by 4 bases; junction bases not matched to a gene: 9.

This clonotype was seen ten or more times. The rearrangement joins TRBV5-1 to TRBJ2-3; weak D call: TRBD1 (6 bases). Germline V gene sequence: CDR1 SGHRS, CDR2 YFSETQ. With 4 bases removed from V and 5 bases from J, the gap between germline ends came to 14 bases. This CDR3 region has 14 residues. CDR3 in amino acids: CASSPGTLQDTQYF. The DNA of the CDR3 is TGCGCCAGCAGCCCCGGGACACTTCAAGATACGCAGTATTTT.

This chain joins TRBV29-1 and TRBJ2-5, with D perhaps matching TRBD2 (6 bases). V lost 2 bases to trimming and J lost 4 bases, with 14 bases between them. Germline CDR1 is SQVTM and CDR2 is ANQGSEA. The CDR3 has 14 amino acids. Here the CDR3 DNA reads TGCAGCGTTGAAAGGCAGGCCGGGGGAGAGACCCAGTACTTC. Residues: CSVERQAGGETQYF.

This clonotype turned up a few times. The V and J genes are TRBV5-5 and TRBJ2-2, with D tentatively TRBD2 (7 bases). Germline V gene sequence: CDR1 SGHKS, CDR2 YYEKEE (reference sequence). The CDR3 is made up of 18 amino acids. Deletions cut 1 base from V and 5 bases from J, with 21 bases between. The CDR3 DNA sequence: TGTGCCAGCAGCTTGACCCGGCCGGGGGGCGTTTGGACCGGGGAGCTGTTTTTT. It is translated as CASSLTRPGGVWTGELFF.

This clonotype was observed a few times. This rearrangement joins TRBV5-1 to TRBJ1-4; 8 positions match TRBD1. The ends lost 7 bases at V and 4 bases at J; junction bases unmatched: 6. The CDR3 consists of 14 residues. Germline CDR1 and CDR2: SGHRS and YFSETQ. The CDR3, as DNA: TGCGCCAGCGCTTCGGACAGGGTTAATGAAAAACTGTTTTTT. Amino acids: CASASDRVNEKLFF.

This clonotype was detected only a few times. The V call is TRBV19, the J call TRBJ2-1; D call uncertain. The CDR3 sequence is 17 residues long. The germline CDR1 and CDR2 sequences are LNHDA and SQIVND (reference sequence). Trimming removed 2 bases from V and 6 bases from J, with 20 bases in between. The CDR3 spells CASSIRASFRSVNEQFF. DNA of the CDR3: TGTGCCAGTAGTATAAGAGCTTCCTTCCGATCGGTCAATGAGCAGTTCTTC.

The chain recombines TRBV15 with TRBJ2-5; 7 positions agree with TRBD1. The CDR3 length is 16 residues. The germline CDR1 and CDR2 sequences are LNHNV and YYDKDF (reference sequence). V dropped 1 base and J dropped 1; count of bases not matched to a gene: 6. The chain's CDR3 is CATSRGETGIQETQYF. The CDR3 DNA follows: TGTGCCACCAGCAGAGGGGAGACAGGGATCCAAGAGACCCAGTACTTC. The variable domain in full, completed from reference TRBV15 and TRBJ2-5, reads DAMVIQNPRYQVTQFGKPVTLSCSQTLNHNVMYWYQQKSSQAPKLLFHYYDKDFNNEADTPDNFQSRRPNTSFCFLDIRSPGLGDTAMYLCATSRGETGIQETQYFGPGTRLLVL.

For the CDR3, the DNA is TGCGCCAGCAGCGGGGGATTCCAGGGCGGGGCTCTGTTTTTT. It encodes CASSGGFQGGALFF. This chain links TRBV5-1 with TRBJ2-2, with a weak D call TRBD2 (6 bases). Germline V gene sequence: CDR1 SGHRS, CDR2 YFSETQ. The CDR3 covers 14 residues. V shed 4 bases and J shed 14 bases, with 21 bases lying between them.

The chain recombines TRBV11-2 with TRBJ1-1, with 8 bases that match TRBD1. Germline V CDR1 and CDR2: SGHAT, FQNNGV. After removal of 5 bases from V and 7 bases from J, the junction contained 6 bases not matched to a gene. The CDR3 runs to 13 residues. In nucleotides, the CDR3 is TGTGCCAGCAGCCCGACGACAGGGGTTGAAGCTTTCTTT. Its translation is CASSPTTGVEAFF. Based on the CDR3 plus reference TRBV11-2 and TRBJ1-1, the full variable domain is EAGVAQSPRYKIIEKRQSVAFWCNPISGHATLYWYQQILGQGPKLLIQFQNNGVVDDSQLPKDRFSAERLKGVDSTLKIQPAKLEDSAVYLCASSPTTGVEAFFGQGTRLTVV.

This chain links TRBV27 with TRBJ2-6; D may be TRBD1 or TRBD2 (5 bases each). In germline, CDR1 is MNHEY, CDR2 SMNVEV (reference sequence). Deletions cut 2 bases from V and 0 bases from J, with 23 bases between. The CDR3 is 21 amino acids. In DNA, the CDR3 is TGTGCCAGCAGTTTAGAGTGGGGGTTTGGGTCTCTAAGCTCTGGGGCCAACGTCCTGACTTTC. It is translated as CASSLEWGFGSLSSGANVLTF.

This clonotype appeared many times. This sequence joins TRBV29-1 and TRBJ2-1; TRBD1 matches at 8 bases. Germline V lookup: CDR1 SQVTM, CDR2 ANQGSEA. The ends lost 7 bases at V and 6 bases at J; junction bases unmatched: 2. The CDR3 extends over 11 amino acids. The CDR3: CSADRGNEQFF. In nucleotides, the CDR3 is TGCAGCGCCGACAGGGGCAATGAGCAGTTCTTC.

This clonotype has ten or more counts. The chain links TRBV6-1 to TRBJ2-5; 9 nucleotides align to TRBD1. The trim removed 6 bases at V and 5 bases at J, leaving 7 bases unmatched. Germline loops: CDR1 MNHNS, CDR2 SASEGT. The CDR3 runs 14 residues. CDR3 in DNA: TGTGCCAGCAGCACCACAGGGGGCGGTGAGACCCAGTACTTC. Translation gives CASSTTGGGETQYF.

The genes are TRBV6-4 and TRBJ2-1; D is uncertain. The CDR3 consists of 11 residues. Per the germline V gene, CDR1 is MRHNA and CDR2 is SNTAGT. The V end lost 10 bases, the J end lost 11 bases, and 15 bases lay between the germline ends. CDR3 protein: CAIVPTGKQFF. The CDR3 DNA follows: TGTGCCATTGTTCCGACTGGGAAGCAGTTCTTC.

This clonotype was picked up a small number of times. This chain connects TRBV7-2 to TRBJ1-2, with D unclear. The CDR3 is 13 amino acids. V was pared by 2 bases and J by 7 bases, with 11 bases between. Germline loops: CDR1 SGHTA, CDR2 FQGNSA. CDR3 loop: CASSLRLAGGYTF. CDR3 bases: TGTGCCAGCAGCTTACGGTTAGCCGGTGGCTACACCTTC.

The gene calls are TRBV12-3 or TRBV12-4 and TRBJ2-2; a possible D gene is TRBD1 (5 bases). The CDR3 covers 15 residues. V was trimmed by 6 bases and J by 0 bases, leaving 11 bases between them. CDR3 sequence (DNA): TGTGCCAGCAGGTCACAGGTTACGAACACCGGGGAGCTGTTTTTT. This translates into CASRSQVTNTGELFF.

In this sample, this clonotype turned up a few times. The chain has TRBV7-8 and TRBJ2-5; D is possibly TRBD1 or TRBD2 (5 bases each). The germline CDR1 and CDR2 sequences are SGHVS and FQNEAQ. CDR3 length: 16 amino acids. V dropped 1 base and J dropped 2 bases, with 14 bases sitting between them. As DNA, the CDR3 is TGTGCCAGCAGCTTAGAGAGGGTCCGACAGCAAGAGACCCAGTACTTC. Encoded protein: CASSLERVRQQETQYF. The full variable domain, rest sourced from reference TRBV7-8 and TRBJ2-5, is GAGVSQSPRYKVAKRGQDVALRCDPISGHVSLFWYQQALGQGPEFLTYFQNEAQLDKSGLPSDRFFAERPEGSVSTLKIQRTQQEDSAVYLCASSLERVRQQETQYFGPGTRLLVL.